This T cell receptor (beta chain) was sequenced for a study of T-cell reconstitution after alpha-beta-depleted transplantation in children (dated by TCRdb to 2016 to 2017). For the wider study: The study quantitatively tracked T-cell immune reconstitution after TCRalphabeta/CD19-depleted allogeneic hematopoietic cell transplantation in children using TCR repertoire profiling.

CDR1 and CDR2 are read off the germline V gene as SGHRS and YFSETQ. The CDR3 spans 14 residues, from the cysteine through the phenylalanine. The kept DNA is CDR3 alone, 42 bases in frame from the first base. To prepare the library, PCR was applied. Sequencer: Illumina HiSeq 2500. To normalize quantification of the TCRbeta repertoire, the TCR libraries were built with molecular barcoding that relied on unique molecular identifiers. The public reads were run again by TCRdb, first through fastp at Q25 and then through MiXCR, and only productive beta chains were kept. Records with the same CDR3 protein are collapsed into one entry carrying the most frequent genes and DNA. Here the sample has 500,000 to 600,000 distinct CDR3 sequences; about a quarter occur a single time. In total, the top ten clones hold 30% to 45% of the sample. According to the study, the label for this sample's treatment or condition signals: allogeneic hematopoietic cell transplantation with graft depleted of TCRalphabeta T cells and CD19 B cells. TCRalphabeta/CD19-depleted allogeneic hematopoietic cell grafts were given to the transplant recipients, all of whom were children.

This clonotype was counted at least ten times. Its antigen remains undetermined. Its ends do not fully match the called genes, so a read error is possible. Overall results and qualifications from the work: In some patients, the high TCRbeta diversity seen at day 60 was put down to recipient T cells and intrathymic progenitors that had survived conditioning. About two months after transplant, the apparently early recovery of alphabetaT-cell counts reportedly depended on just several hundred clones that had expanded rapidly and came from non-depleted graft cells. Over subsequent months, a decline in hyperexpanded clone frequencies was noted, and after one year, T-cell counts and TCRbeta diversity were mostly ascribed to newly produced T cells.

The material was PBMCs, obtained before TCRalphabeta/CD19-depleted stem cell transplant. This receptor was obtained from a boy under three years old with Wiskott-Aldrich syndrome, due to receive a stem cell transplant. The chain uses TRBV5-1 and TRBJ2-7; TRBD1 aligns with 10 central bases. The encoded CDR3 is CASSLGQGAYEQYF. The sequenced DNA: TGTGCCAGCAGCTTAGGACAGGGGGCCTACGAGCAGTACTTC.